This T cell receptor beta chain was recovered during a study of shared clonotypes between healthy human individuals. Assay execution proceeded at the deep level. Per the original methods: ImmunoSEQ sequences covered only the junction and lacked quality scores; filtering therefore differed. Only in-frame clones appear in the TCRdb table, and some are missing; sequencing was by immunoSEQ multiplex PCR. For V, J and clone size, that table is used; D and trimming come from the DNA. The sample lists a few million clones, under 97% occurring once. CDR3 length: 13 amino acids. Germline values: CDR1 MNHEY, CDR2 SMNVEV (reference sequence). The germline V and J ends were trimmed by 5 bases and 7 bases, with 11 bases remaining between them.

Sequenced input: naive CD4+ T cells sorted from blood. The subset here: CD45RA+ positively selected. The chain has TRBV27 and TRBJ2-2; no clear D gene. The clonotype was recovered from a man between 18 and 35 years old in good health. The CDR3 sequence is CASSAWEGGELFF. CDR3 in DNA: TGTGCCAGCAGTGCCTGGGAAGGCGGGGAGCTGTTTTTT.